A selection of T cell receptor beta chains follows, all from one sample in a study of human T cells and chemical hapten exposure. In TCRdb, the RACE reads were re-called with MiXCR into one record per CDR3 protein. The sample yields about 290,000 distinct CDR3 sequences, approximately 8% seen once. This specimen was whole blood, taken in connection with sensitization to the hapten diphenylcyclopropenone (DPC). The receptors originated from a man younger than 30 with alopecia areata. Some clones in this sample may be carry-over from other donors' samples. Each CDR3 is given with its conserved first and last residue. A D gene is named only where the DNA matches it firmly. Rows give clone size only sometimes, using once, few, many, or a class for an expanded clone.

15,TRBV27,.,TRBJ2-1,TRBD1,TGTGCCAGCAGTTTTCGCAGGGGGCGTAGCGATGAGCAGTTCTTC,CASSFRRGRSDEQFF
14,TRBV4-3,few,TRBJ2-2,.,TGCGCCAGCAGCCAAGAGCGGCGAACCGGGGAGCTGTTTTTT,CASSQERRTGELFF
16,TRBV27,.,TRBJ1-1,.,TGTGCCAGCAGCCTTAAGGCGGGCAAGACAGTTTTTTTGGCTTTCTTT,CASSLKAGKTVFLAFF
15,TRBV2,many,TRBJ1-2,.,TGTGCCAGCAGTGAACTGGCAGAAAACCACTATGGCTACACCTTC,CASSELAENHYGYTF
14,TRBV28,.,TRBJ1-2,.,TGTGCCAGCAGTCCGCCCGGGACGGTCTATGGCTACACCTTC,CASSPPGTVYGYTF
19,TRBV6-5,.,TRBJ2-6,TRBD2,TGTGCCAGCAGTTACTCCCATTTGGGGGAGGGATCTGGGGCCAACGTCCTGACTTTC,CASSYSHLGEGSGANVLTF
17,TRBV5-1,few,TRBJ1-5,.,TGCGCCAGCAGCTCCTCAATCCGGGCTAAAGGCAATCAGCCCCAGCATTTT,CASSSSIRAKGNQPQHF
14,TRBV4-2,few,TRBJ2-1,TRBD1,TGTGCCAGCAGCCCGGCGACAGGGATGCATGAGCAGTTCTTC,CASSPATGMHEQFF
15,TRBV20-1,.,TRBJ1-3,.,TGCAGTGCTAGAGTTGGGGGAACCGCTGGAAACACCATATATTTT,CSARVGGTAGNTIYF
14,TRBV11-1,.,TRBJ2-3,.,TGTGCCAGCAGCTTAGCCCCAGTCACTGATACGCAGTATTTT,CASSLAPVTDTQYF
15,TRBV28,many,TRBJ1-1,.,TGTGCCAGCAGTCTAGGAGGCAGAAGTAACACTGAAGCTTTCTTT,CASSLGGRSNTEAFF
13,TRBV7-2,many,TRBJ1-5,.,TGTGCCAGCAGCTTAGAACAGAATCAGCCCCAGCATTTT,CASSLEQNQPQHF
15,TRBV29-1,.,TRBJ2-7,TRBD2,TGCAGCGTTGATAGACTAGCGGGGAAAACCTACGAGCAGTACTTC,CSVDRLAGKTYEQYF
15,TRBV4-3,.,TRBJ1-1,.,TGCGCCAGCAGCCAAGATTTCTCGGAGAACACTGAAGCTTTCTTT,CASSQDFSENTEAFF
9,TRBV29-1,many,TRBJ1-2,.,TGCAGCGTTGAAGGTGGCTACACCTTC,CSVEGGYTF
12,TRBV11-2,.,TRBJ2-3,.,TGTGCCAGCAGCTTGCGAGTAGATACGCAGTATTTT,CASSLRVDTQYF
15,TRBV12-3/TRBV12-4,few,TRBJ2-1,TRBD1,TGTGCCAGCAGTCTCAGGGGGTTATCCCACAATGAGCAGTTCTTC,CASSLRGLSHNEQFF
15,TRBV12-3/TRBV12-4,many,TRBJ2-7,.,TGTGCCAGCAGTTTAAGGCCCAGGGTGGGAGGCGAGCAGTACTTC,CASSLRPRVGGEQYF
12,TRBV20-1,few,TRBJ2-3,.,TGCAGTGCTAGTAGGGACGCAGATACGCAGTATTTT,CSASRDADTQYF
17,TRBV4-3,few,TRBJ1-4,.,TGCGCCAGCAGCCGCTCCCCGGGGGGCGGGAGCAATGAAAAACTGTTTTTT,CASSRSPGGGSNEKLFF
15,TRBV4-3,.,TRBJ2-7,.,TGCGCCAGCAGCCAAGATCGCGCAGGGGTGTACGAGCAGTACTTC,CASSQDRAGVYEQYF
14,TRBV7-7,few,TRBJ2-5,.,TGTGCCAGCAGCTTAGGACTAGATGTGGAGACCCAGTACTTC,CASSLGLDVETQYF
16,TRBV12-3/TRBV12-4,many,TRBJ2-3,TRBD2,TGTGCCAGCAGTTTGGGGACTAGCTCTAGCACAGATACGCAGTATTTT,CASSLGTSSSTDTQYF
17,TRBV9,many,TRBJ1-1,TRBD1,TGTGCCAGCAGCGTAGAAGCAGGGGGCTTTGTAGGCACTGAAGCTTTCTTT,CASSVEAGGFVGTEAFF
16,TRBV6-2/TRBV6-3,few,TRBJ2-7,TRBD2,TGTGCCAGCAGAACCGACGGACTAGCGGGCTTCTACGAGCAGTACTTC,CASRTDGLAGFYEQYF
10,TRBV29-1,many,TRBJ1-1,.,TGCAGCGTGGTCGGGATGGCGGCTTTCTTT,CSVVGMAAFF
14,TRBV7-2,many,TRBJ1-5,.,TGTGCCAGCAGCTTAGATAGGGGTCACCAGCCCCAGCATTTT,CASSLDRGHQPQHF
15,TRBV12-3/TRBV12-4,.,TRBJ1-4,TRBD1,TGTGCCAGCAGGCGAAACAGGGGGCTAAATGAAAAACTGTTTTTT,CASRRNRGLNEKLFF
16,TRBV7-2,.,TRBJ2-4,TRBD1,TGTGCCAGCAGCTTAGTAGTAGGGACAGGGTGGAACATTCAGTACTTC,CASSLVVGTGWNIQYF
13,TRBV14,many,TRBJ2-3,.,TGTGCCAGCAGCCAAGATTTGGGAGATACGCAGTATTTT,CASSQDLGDTQYF
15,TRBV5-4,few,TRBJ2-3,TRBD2,TGTGCCAGCAGCTCAACTAGCGGGAGCAGGGATACGCAGTATTTT,CASSSTSGSRDTQYF
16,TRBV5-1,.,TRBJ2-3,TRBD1,TGCGCCAGCAGCTTGGCCAAGGGACAGGGCCCAGATACGCAGTATTTT,CASSLAKGQGPDTQYF
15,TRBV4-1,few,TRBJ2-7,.,TGCGCCAGCAGCATTACCAGGGGAGTCGGTGACGAGCAGTACTTC,CASSITRGVGDEQYF
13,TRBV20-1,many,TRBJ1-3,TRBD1,TGCAGTGCTACCACAGGGGCCGGAAACACCATATATTTT,CSATTGAGNTIYF
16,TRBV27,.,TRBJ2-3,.,TGTGCCAGCAGTTTAATGCTTTGGCAGGGCACAGATACGCAGTATTTT,CASSLMLWQGTDTQYF
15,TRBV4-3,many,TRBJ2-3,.,TGCGCCAGCAGCCCATCCTTGACCCGCACAGATACGCAGTATTTT,CASSPSLTRTDTQYF
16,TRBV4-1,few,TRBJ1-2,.,TGCGCCAGCAGCCAGGGACTAGCAGGGAGGAACTATGGCTACACCTTC,CASSQGLAGRNYGYTF
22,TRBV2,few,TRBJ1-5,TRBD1,TGTGCCAGCAGCCCCATAGGGACAGGGGGAGTTACGCGCCTTTATAGCAATCAGCCCCAGCATTTT,CASSPIGTGGVTRLYSNQPQHF
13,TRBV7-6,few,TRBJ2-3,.,TGTGCCAGCAGCTTACGGGAGGGGGCCGGAGCGTATTTT,CASSLREGAGAYF
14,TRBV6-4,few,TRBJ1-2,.,TGTGCCAGCAGATCCGAGGGTCCTAACTATGGCTACACCTTC,CASRSEGPNYGYTF
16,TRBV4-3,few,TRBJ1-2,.,TGCGCCAGCAGCCAAGATACTGAACACCTGGCCTATGGCTACACCTTC,CASSQDTEHLAYGYTF
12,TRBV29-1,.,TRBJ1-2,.,TGCAGCGTTCGGACAGCTAACTATGGCTACACCTTC,CSVRTANYGYTF
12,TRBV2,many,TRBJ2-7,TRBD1,TGTGCCAGCCGACAGGGGTCCTACGAGCAGTACTTC,CASRQGSYEQYF
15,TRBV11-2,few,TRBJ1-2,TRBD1,TGTGCCAGCAGCCGACAGGGGACACCGGAGGATGGCTACACCTTC,CASSRQGTPEDGYTF
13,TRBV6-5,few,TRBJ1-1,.,TGTGCCAGCAGCGCCACCGGGGACACTGAAGCTTTCTTT,CASSATGDTEAFF
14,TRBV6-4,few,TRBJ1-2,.,TGTGCCAGCAGTGAACGGGCAGGGGCCTATGGCTACACCTTC,CASSERAGAYGYTF
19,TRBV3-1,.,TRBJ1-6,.,TGTGCCAGCAGCCTCACGCCCCGGGGGGGAAGCTCCTATAATTCACCCCTCCACTTT,CASSLTPRGGSSYNSPLHF
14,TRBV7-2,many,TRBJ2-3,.,TGTGCCAGCAGCTTAATCACTCCCACAGATACGCAGTATTTT,CASSLITPTDTQYF
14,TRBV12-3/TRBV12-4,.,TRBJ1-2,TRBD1,TGTGCCAGCAGAATGACAGGGGGTTTGGGTGGCTACACCTTC,CASRMTGGLGGYTF
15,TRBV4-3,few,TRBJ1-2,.,TGCGCCAGCAGCCAAGATTACGGAGTTGACTATGGCTACACCTTC,CASSQDYGVDYGYTF
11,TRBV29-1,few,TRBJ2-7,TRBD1,TGCAGCACGGGACAGGGCTACGAGCAGTACTTC,CSTGQGYEQYF
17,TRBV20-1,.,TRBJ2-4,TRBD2,TGCAGTGCCAGGAGGCGGGGGGCCGCCCTAGCCAAAAACATTCAGTACTTC,CSARRRGAALAKNIQYF
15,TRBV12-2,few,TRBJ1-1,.,TGTGCAAGTCGCTTCCTCGACGGAGTGAACACTGAAGCTTTCTTT,CASRFLDGVNTEAFF
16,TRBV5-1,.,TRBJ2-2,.,TGCGCCAGCAGCGTGAGCGAGAGCACTTACCCCGGGGAGCTGTTTTTT,CASSVSESTYPGELFF
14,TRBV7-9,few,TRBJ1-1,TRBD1,TGTGCCAGCAGGCGACAGGGGGTGAACACTGAAGCTTTCTTT,CASRRQGVNTEAFF
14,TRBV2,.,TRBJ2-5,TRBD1,TGTGCCAGCAGTGAGCAGGGGGCAGAAGAGACCCAGTACTTC,CASSEQGAEETQYF
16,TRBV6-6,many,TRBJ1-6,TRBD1,TGTGCCAGCAGTTACTCGGGGACAGGCGGTAATTCACCCCTCCACTTT,CASSYSGTGGNSPLHF
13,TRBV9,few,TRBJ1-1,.,TGTGCCAGCAGCCCCCGTCCCGGGGCCGAAGCTTTCTTT,CASSPRPGAEAFF
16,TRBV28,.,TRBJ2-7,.,TGTGCCAGCACCCCCAAATATGACAGTTACTCCTACGAGCAGTACTTC,CASTPKYDSYSYEQYF
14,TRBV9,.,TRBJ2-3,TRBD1,TGTGCCAGCGGGGACAGACCTAGCACAGATACGCAGTATTTT,CASGDRPSTDTQYF